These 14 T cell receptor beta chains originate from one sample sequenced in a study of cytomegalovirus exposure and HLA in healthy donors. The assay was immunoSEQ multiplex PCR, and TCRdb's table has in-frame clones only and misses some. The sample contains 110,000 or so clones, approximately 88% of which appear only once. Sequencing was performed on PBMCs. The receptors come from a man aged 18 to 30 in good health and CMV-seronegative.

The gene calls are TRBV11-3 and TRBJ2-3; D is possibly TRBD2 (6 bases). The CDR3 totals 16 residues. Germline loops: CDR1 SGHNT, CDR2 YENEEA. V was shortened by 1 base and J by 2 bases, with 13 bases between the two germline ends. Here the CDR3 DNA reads TGTGCCAGCAGCTTAGGCGGCGGGGCCGACACAGATACGCAGTATTTT. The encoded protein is CASSLGGGADTDTQYF.

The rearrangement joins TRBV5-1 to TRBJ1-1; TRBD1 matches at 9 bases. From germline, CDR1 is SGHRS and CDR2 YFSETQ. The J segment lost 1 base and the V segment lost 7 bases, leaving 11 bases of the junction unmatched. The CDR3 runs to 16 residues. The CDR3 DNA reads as TGCGCCAGCCAGACAGGCGGGACAGGGCAGAACACTGAAGCTTTCTTT. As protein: CASQTGGTGQNTEAFF.

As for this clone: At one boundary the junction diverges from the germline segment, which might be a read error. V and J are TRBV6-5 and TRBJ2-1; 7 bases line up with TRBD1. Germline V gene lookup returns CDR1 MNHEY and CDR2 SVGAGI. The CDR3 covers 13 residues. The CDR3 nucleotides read TGTGCCAGCAGTTACTCCACCGGGACAGTATGGCTCTTC. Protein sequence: CASSYSTGTVWLF.

The CDR3 loop reads CATSRDRAYEQYF. For the CDR3, the DNA is TGTGCCACGTCCCGGGACAGGGCCTACGAGCAGTACTTC. The chain has TRBV7-6 and TRBJ2-7; TRBD1 matches at 9 bases. The germline gives CDR1 SGHVS, CDR2 FNYEAQ. Trimming took 10 bases from V and 2 from J; bases not matched to a gene: 6. This CDR3 is built from 13 residues.

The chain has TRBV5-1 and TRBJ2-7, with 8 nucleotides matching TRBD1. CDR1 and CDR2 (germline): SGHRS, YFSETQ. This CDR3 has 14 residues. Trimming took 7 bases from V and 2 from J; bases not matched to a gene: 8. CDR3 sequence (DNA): TGCGCCAGCCGTAAGACAGGGGATGCCTACGAGCAGTACTTC. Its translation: CASRKTGDAYEQYF.

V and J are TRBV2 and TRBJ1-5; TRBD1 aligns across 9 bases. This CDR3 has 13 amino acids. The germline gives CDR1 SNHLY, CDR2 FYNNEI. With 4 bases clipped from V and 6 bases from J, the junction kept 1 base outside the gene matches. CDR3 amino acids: CASSAQGAQPQHF. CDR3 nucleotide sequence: TGTGCCAGCAGTGCACAGGGGGCTCAGCCCCAGCATTTT.

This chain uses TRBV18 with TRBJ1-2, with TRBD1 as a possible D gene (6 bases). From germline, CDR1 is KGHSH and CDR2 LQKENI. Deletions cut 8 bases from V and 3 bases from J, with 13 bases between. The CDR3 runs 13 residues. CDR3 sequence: CASDQQGDYGYTF. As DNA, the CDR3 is TGTGCCAGCGACCAACAGGGAGACTATGGCTACACCTTC.

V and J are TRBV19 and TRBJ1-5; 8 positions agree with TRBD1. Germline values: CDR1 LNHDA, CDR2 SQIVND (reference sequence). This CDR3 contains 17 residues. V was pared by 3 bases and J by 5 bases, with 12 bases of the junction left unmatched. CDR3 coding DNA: TGTGCCAGTAGTATTTGGGCAGGGGGCGGATTGGATCAGCCCCAGCATTTT. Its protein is CASSIWAGGGLDQPQHF.

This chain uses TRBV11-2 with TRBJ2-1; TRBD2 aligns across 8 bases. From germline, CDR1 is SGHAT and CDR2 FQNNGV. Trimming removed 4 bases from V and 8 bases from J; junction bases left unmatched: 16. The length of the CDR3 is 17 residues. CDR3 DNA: TGTGCCAGCAGCTCCCCTAAAGGGACTAGTTTTCGTGATGAGCAGTTCTTC. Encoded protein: CASSSPKGTSFRDEQFF. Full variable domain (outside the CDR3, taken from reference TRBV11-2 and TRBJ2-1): EAGVAQSPRYKIIEKRQSVAFWCNPISGHATLYWYQQILGQGPKLLIQFQNNGVVDDSQLPKDRFSAERLKGVDSTLKIQPAKLEDSAVYLCASSSPKGTSFRDEQFFGPGTRLTVL.

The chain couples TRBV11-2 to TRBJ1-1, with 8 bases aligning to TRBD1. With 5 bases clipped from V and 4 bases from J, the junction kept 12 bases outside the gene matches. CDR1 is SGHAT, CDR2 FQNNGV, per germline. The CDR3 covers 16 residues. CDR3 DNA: TGTGCCAGCAGCACCATGAGAAAGGACAGGGCCACTGAAGCTTTCTTT. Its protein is CASSTMRKDRATEAFF. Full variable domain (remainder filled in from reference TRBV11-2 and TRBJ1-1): EAGVAQSPRYKIIEKRQSVAFWCNPISGHATLYWYQQILGQGPKLLIQFQNNGVVDDSQLPKDRFSAERLKGVDSTLKIQPAKLEDSAVYLCASSTMRKDRATEAFFGQGTRLTVV.

The CDR3 here is CASSVHQAGVGETQYF. DNA for the CDR3: TGTGCCAGCAGCGTACACCAAGCGGGAGTGGGAGAGACCCAGTACTTC. The chain links TRBV9 to TRBJ2-5; 8 bases are a match to TRBD2. J gave up 4 bases and V 1 base, and 9 bases lay outside the gene matches. There are 16 residues in the CDR3. Germline CDR1 is SGDLS and CDR2 is YYNGEE.

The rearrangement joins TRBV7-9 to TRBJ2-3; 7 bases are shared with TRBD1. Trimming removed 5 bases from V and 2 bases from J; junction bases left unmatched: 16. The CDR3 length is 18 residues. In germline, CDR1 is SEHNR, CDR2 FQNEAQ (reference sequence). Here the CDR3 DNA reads TGTGCCAGCAGCCTAGGTGTTCGCAGGGACAGATACACAGATACGCAGTATTTT. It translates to CASSLGVRRDRYTDTQYF.

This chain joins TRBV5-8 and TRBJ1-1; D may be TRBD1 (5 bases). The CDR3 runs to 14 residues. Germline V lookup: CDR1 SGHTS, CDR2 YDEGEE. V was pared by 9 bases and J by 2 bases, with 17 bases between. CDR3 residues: CATPGGRINTEAFF. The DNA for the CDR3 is TGTGCCACCCCGGGGGGACGGATCAACACTGAAGCTTTCTTT.

CDR3 protein: CASSLPRGGEDEQFF. In nucleotides, the CDR3 is TGTGCCAGCAGCTTACCTCGGGGGGGCGAGGATGAGCAGTTCTTC. V and J are TRBV7-8 and TRBJ2-1, with 8 bases matching TRBD2. Germline values: CDR1 SGHVS, CDR2 FQNEAQ. There are 15 residues in the CDR3. Losses at the gene ends were 2 bases for V and 8 bases for J; bases not matched to a gene: 8.